Sequencing of this TCR beta chain was carried out in a study of metastatic and nonmetastatic thyroid tumors. As processed by the authors: Building a distant-metastasis classifier for papillary thyroid cancer drew on CDR3 differences across clinicopathological groups. TCRdb reprocessed the PCR reads via MiXCR. TCRdb, not the authors, supplied the V and J calls. The sample records 20,000 to 25,000 clones, around 20% being singletons. Per germline, CDR1 DFQATT and CDR2 SNEGSKA (reference sequence). The CDR3 spans 15 residues. Trimming pared 5 bases from V and 0 bases from J, leaving 11 bases between. There are many counts of this clone. Every patient was untreated before thyroid surgery.

The clonotype was recovered from a female donor with papillary thyroid cancer or a benign thyroid nodule (not recorded which). Some clones in this sample may be carry-over from other donors' samples. The sequencing input was blood. The V and J genes are TRBV20-1 and TRBJ1-6; tentative D call: TRBD1 (5 bases). The CDR3 sequence: CSAGAADSYNSPLHF. DNA for the CDR3: TGCAGTGCTGGGGCTGCTGACTCCTATAATTCACCCCTCCACTTT.